The present T cell receptor beta chain was sequenced within a study of T cell responses to AZD1222 COVID-19 vaccine (dated by TCRdb to about 2021). Some background on the complete study: AZD1222 recipients whose second dose came at about 4 weeks and those whose second dose came at about 12 weeks were combined into one group, since spike-specific TCR depth and breadth did not differ between the two schedules. A total of 233 trial participants underwent TCR sequencing, of whom around 210 had received two doses of AZD1222 and about 25 had received two doses of the MenACWY control vaccine. Trial participants were enrolled into age subgroups of 18-55, 56-69 and 70-plus years, which contained around 150, 29 and 61 TCR-sequenced participants, respectively. General findings and caveats noted by the study authors: The whole spike protein was spanned by vaccine-associated CD4 TCRs, and dominant responses were seen in regions 160-218 and 743-854. Most participants were white British and females outnumbered males, and the authors suggested that clonal diversity may have been underestimated. Because no day 14 peak-response samples were available, the repertoires could be characterized only after the peak T cell response. Only five or six AZD1222 recipients were SARS-CoV-2 seropositive at baseline, limiting conclusions about previously exposed vaccinees. Reportedly, close to half of the unique spike-specific TCRs recognized epitopes lying outside the regions that are mutated in the B.1.351 and B.1.1.7 variants. A significant rise in spike-specific TCR breadth and depth was observed after two AZD1222 doses relative to day 0 and relative to MenACWY recipients. In the small 56-69-year group, the increase in depth fell short of significance, most likely because of low power.

For this clone: It has no known antigen specificity. There are no base qualities to consult, and no much larger clone falls within one base.

The time point label here, explained by the study, means: baseline before first vaccination. The vaccinee samples were drawn from two UK trials, COV001 and COV002, one of which was a single-blind randomized controlled phase 2/3 trial testing AZD1222 (ChAdOx1 nCoV-19) in healthy adults. For TCRbeta chain sequencing, PBMC samples from trial participants were taken at day 0 and at day 28 after the second dose. The CDR3 regions of human TCRbeta chains were analyzed by immunosequencing. Per the original workflow: Repertoire TCRs were matched against a reference library of SARS-CoV-2-specific TCRs generated with the MIRA antigen-specificity platform. Breadth was defined as the fraction of unique TCRs that were SARS-CoV-2-associated, and depth was defined as the fraction of total T cells that were SARS-CoV-2-associated. Each spike-specific TCR was assigned to its reactive spike region and to a CD4 or CD8 class using the MIRA data. Log10-transformed breadth and depth values were compared by one-way ANOVA with Sidak's multiple comparisons tests. This is the immuneACCESS table as TCRdb keeps it, with only in-frame sequences that have V and J called. A part of the clones is gone; compared with another copy, unresolved V genes explain less than half, and the rest is unexplained. Clone size and V and J calls were adopted from that table, with D and trimming inferred from the DNA. This sample lists 97,000 or so clones; less than 90% were detected once. 15% to 20% of the sample belongs to the ten largest clones.

Sequences were derived from peripheral blood, sampled on day 0 of AZD1222 vaccination. The sequence came from an adult in good health.

The CDR3 has the sequence CASRRQGDTGELFF. The DNA sequence is TGTGCCAGCAGAAGACAAGGGGACACCGGGGAGCTGTTTTTT. Rearrangement joined TRBV7-2 to TRBJ2-2; perhaps TRBD1 is the D gene, with 5 bases matching. V and J lose 6 bases and 3 bases, and a span of 11 bases separates them. The CDR3 measures 14 amino acids from cysteine to phenylalanine. Just the 42-base CDR3 DNA is kept, in frame starting at base 1. CDR1 and CDR2 are read off the germline V gene as SGHTA and FQGNSA.